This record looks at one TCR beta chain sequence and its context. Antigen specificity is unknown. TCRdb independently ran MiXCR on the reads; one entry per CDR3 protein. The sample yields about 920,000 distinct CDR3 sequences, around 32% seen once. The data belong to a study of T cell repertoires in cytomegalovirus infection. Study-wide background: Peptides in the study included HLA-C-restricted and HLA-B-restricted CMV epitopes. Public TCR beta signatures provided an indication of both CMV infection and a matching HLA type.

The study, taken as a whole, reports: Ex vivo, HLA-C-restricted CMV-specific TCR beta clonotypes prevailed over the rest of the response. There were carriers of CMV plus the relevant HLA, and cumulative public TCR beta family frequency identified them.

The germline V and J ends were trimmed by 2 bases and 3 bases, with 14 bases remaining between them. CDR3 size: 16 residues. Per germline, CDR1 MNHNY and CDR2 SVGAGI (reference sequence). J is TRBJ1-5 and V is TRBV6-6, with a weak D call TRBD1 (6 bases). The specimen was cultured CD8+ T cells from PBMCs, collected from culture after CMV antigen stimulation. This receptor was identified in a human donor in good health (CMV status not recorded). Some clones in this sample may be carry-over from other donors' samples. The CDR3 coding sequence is TGTGCCAGCAGTTACCTAACAGGGAACCTCAATCAGCCCCAGCATTTT. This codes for CASSYLTGNLNQPQHF.